Listed below are T cell receptor beta chains from one sample, sequenced in a study of glioma-infiltrating T cells. TCRdb re-analysed the multiplex PCR reads in MiXCR, keeping a single row per CDR3 protein. The sample lists 400,000 or so distinct CDR3 sequences; more than 35% were seen once. The sequenced sample was glioma tissue, nonneoplastic brain tissue, or PBMCs (not recorded which). These receptors originate from a human donor with low-grade glioma or glioblastoma, undergoing nonglioma brain surgery, or in good health (not recorded which). Each CDR3 is given with its conserved first and last residue. The D gene is left open where the match is weak. For some rows the clone size is stated as once, few or many, or as a class when expanded; others skip it.

d_call	clone_size	j_call	v_call	cdr3_aa	cdr3_nt
.	few	TRBJ1-4	TRBV4-2	CASSPQGANEKLFF	TGTGCCAGCAGCCCCCAGGGAGCTAATGAAAAACTGTTTTTT
TRBD2	.	TRBJ2-1	TRBV4-1	CASSQDGEGSYNEQFF	TGCGCCAGCAGCCAAGATGGGGAGGGCTCCTACAATGAGCAGTTCTTC
.	once	TRBJ2-7	TRBV13	CASSLGGSVSEQYF	TGTGCCAGCAGCTTAGGCGGGAGCGTTTCCGAGCAGTACTTC
.	.	TRBJ1-1	TRBV19	CASSITGTRDTEAFF	TGTGCCAGTAGTATTACGGGGACGAGAGACACTGAAGCTTTCTTT
TRBD2	.	TRBJ2-6	TRBV20-1	CSARPPSGTLSGANVPTF	TGCAGTGCTAGACCTCCTAGCGGGACTCTCTCTGGGGCCAACGTCCCGACTTTC
.	.	TRBJ1-1	TRBV4-3	CASSRHGMGAHTEAFF	TGCGCCAGCAGCCGTCATGGGATGGGGGCCCACACTGAAGCTTTCTTT
.	.	TRBJ1-2	TRBV25-1	CASSEYHPANYGYTF	TGTGCCAGCAGTGAATATCATCCAGCAAACTATGGCTACACCTTC
.	few	TRBJ1-2	TRBV28	CASSLLVIHYGYTF	TGTGCCAGCAGTTTATTGGTCATCCACTATGGCTACACCTTC
.	.	TRBJ2-2	TRBV12-3/TRBV12-4	CASSLSGLYTGELFF	TGTGCCAGCAGTTTATCGGGGTTGTACACAGGGGAGCTGTTTTTT
TRBD2	.	TRBJ2-7	TRBV27	CASSPGTSGRAHEQYF	TGTGCCAGCAGTCCGGGGACTAGCGGGAGGGCCCACGAGCAGTACTTC
.	many	TRBJ2-3	TRBV20-1	CSAKTRRGTDTQYF	TGCAGTGCTAAGACGAGGAGGGGCACAGATACGCAGTATTTT
.	.	TRBJ2-7	TRBV28	CAVRYRDRSYEQYF	TGTGCAGTTCGATACCGGGACCGCTCCTACGAGCAGTACTTC
.	.	TRBJ2-5	TRBV7-6	CASSLTSHTSDF	TGTGCCAGCAGCTTAACTAGCCACACATCAGACTTC
TRBD2	.	TRBJ2-1	TRBV12-3/TRBV12-4	CASSPSGSPGDEQFF	TGTGCCAGCAGTCCTAGCGGGAGCCCCGGGGATGAGCAGTTCTTC
.	many	TRBJ2-3	TRBV15	CATSLSGLYTQYF	TGTGCCACCAGCCTATCAGGGTTATATACGCAGTATTTT
TRBD1	few	TRBJ2-3	TRBV24-1	CATSDPGGPADTQYF	TGTGCCACCAGTGACCCAGGGGGACCCGCAGATACGCAGTATTTT
.	few	TRBJ2-3	TRBV7-6	CASSERAPTDTQYF	TGTGCCAGCAGTGAGAGGGCTCCCACAGATACGCAGTATTTT
.	.	TRBJ1-5	TRBV19	CASPPGSNQPQHF	TGTGCCAGCCCTCCGGGAAGCAATCAGCCCCAGCATTTT
.	.	TRBJ2-1	TRBV4-1	CASSQDFTGEQFF	TGCGCCAGCAGCCAAGATTTCACGGGTGAGCAGTTCTTC
.	.	TRBJ1-2	TRBV28	CASSPGGVANYGYTF	TGTGCCAGCAGTCCGGGGGGGGTGGCCAACTATGGCTACACCTTC
TRBD1	.	TRBJ2-1	TRBV6-2/TRBV6-3	CASSNPGQVNEQFF	TGTGCCAGCAGTAACCCGGGACAGGTGAATGAGCAGTTCTTC
TRBD1	.	TRBJ1-5	TRBV27	CASSRTGWSQHQHF	TGTGCCAGCTCCAGGACAGGGTGGTCTCAGCACCAGCATTTT
TRBD1	many	TRBJ1-2	TRBV27	CASSPGQGAVGYTF	TGTGCCAGCAGCCCGGGACAGGGGGCAGTGGGCTACACCTTC
.	many	TRBJ1-3	TRBV6-1	CATTRTAGNTIYF	TGTGCCACTACCAGGACTGCTGGAAACACCATATATTTT
TRBD1	many	TRBJ2-1	TRBV6-2/TRBV6-3	CASRTDRTSSYNEQFF	TGTGCCAGCAGAACGGACAGGACCTCGTCCTACAATGAGCAGTTCTTC
.	.	TRBJ2-7	TRBV7-2	CASSVRGAVILEQYF	TGTGCCAGCAGCGTCAGAGGAGCGGTAATCCTCGAGCAGTACTTC
TRBD2	.	TRBJ2-1	TRBV6-4	CASSDSKTSEPYNGQFF	TGTGCCAGCAGTGACTCGAAAACTAGCGAGCCCTACAATGGGCAGTTCTTC